The clone carrying this T cell receptor (beta chain) was observed at least ten times. V lost 5 bases to trimming and J lost 8 bases; unmatched junction nucleotides: 15. CDR1 SGHAT and CDR2 FQNNGV come from the germline V gene. The CDR3 extends over 18 amino acids. The data were obtained in a study of early T cells in non-severe SARS-CoV-2 infection. The library protocol tagged individual cDNA molecules with unique molecular identifiers. One entry per CDR3 protein, called by TCRdb with MiXCR from the 5' RACE reads. This sample yields some 58,000 distinct CDR3 sequences, of which roughly 12% are seen a single time; roughly 3% belongs to the top ten.

This TCR came from an adult who was a healthcare worker with PCR-confirmed SARS-CoV-2 infection or an uninfected control (not recorded which). The sample was whole blood, taken at baseline. V gene TRBV11-2 combines with J gene TRBJ2-2; 12 bases are shared with TRBD2. The CDR3 DNA follows: TGTGCCAGCAGCGCCACGACTAGCGGGGGACTCCACCCAGGGGAGCTGTTTTTT. Amino acid sequence: CASSATTSGGLHPGELFF. The full variable domain, rest sourced from reference TRBV11-2 and TRBJ2-2, is EAGVAQSPRYKIIEKRQSVAFWCNPISGHATLYWYQQILGQGPKLLIQFQNNGVVDDSQLPKDRFSAERLKGVDSTLKIQPAKLEDSAVYLCASSATTSGGLHPGELFFGEGSRLTVL.